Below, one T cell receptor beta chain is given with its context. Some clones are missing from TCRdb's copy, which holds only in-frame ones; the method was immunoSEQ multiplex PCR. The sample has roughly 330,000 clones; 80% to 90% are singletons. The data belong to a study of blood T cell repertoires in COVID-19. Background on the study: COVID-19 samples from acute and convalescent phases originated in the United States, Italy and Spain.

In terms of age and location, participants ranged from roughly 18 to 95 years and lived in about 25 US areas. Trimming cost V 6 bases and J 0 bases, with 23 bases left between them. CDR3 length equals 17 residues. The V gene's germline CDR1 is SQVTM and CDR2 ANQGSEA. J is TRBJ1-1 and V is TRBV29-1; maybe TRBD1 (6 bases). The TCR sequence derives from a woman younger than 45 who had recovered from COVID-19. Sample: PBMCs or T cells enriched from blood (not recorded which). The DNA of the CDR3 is TGCAGCGTCATAGCCTTCAGGGGCTCAGGGTTGAACACTGAAGCTTTCTTT. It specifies CSVIAFRGSGLNTEAFF.